This T cell receptor (beta chain) originates from a study of metastatic and nonmetastatic thyroid tumors. Overall study context: Repertoires from malignant and benign thyroid patients were compared across blood and tumor or nodule tissue. Overall study results and limits: Malignant tumors reportedly showed significantly higher TCR beta diversity than benign nodules in both blood and tumor.

The CDR3 loop spans 14 amino acids. Looked up from germline, CDR1 is SNHLY and CDR2 is FYNNEI. Unmatched junction bases numbered 0, after V lost 2 bases and J lost 5 bases. Many counts were recorded for this clone. Its specificity is unknown. Original processing methods: Clinicopathological groups differed in CDR3, with these differences serving to build a distant-metastasis classifier for papillary thyroid cancer. TCRdb re-analyzed the PCR reads through MiXCR. The V and J calls were not made by the authors but by TCRdb's processing. The table lists around 45,000 clones, under 4% of them singletons. None of the patients had undergone any treatment ahead of thyroid surgery.

The rearrangement joins TRBV2 to TRBJ2-1, with 10 bases matching TRBD2. The sequence was obtained from a female donor with papillary thyroid cancer or a benign thyroid nodule (not recorded which). Some clones in this sample may be carry-over from other donors' samples. Material for sequencing was blood. The chain's CDR3 is CASSELAGDNEQFF. The CDR3 region has the DNA TGTGCCAGCAGTGAACTAGCGGGAGACAATGAGCAGTTCTTC.